This TCR beta chain was observed in a study of shared clonotypes between healthy human individuals. Study background: The donor pool was made up of a couple of women and a few men aged 18 to 49.

Donors included only healthy HIV-negative adults lacking recent acute infections or vaccinations. The CDR3 is 11 amino acids. CDR1 DFQATT and CDR2 SNEGSKA come from the germline V gene (reference sequence). V gave up 6 bases and J gave up 3 bases, with 9 bases separating them. Profiling relied on immunoSEQ multiplex PCR, and the TCRdb table lists in-frame clones only, not all of them. This table has roughly 2.2 million clones, 85% to 95% appearing once. The sequencing input was naive CD4+ T cells from PBMCs. Subset: CD45RA+ positively selected. The rearrangement uses TRBV20-1 and TRBJ2-7; the D is unclear. The receptor was isolated from a man in his late teens or twenties in good health. Some clones in this sample may be carry-over from other donors' samples. DNA of the CDR3: TGCAGTGCCGATTATAACTACGAGCAGTACTTC. Amino acids: CSADYNYEQYF.